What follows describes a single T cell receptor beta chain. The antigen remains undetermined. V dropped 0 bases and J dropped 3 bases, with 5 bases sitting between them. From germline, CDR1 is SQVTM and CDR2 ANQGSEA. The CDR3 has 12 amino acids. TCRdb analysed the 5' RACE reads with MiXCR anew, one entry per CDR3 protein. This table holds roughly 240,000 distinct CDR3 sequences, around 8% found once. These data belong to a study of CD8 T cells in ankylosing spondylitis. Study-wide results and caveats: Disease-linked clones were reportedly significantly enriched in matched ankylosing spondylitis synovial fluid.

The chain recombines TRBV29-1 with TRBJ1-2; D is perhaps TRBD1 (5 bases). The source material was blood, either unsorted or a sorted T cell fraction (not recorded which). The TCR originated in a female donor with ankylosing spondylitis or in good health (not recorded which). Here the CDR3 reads CSVEEGDYGYTF. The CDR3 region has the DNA TGCAGCGTTGAAGAAGGGGACTATGGCTACACCTTC.